The next 16 T cell receptor beta chains were all read from a single sample in a study of prognosis after radiotherapy for stage I lung cancer. The genomic DNA TCR beta CDR3 region underwent two rounds of multiplex PCR. Gene-specific TRBV and TRBJ primers were used in PCR round one. TCRdb re-derived calls from the multiplex PCR reads in MiXCR, one entry per CDR3 protein. The sample includes about 18,000 distinct CDR3 sequences, 44% of them seen just once. This specimen was PBMCs, taken before or after stereotactic body radiation therapy (not recorded which). The receptors were gathered from a donor over 45 with non-small cell lung cancer.

As for this clonotype: A read error may be the cause here, since a much bigger clone is one base away. The chain uses TRBV28 and TRBJ2-5; D is uncertain. The V end was cut by 5 bases, the J end by 4 bases, with 11 bases between. CDR1 MDHEN and CDR2 SYDVKM come from the germline V gene. This CDR3 has 13 amino acids. The CDR3 is CASSMGSPETQYF. In DNA, the CDR3 is TGTGCCAGCAGTATGGGGTCCCCAGAGACCCAGTACTTC.

This clonotype was detected many times. The CDR3 sequence is CASSFGLAGVAGELFF. The DNA for the CDR3 is TGCGCCAGCAGCTTTGGACTAGCGGGAGTTGCCGGGGAGCTGTTTTTT. The rearrangement links TRBV5-1 to TRBJ2-2, with 13 bases identical to TRBD2. The CDR3 spans 16 residues. Losses at the gene ends were 2 bases for V and 6 bases for J; bases not matched to a gene: 4. In germline, CDR1 is SGHRS, CDR2 YFSETQ.

This clonotype came up many times. The V gene is TRBV9, the J gene TRBJ2-2; weak D call: TRBD1 (6 bases). V was pared by 0 bases and J by 3 bases, with 9 bases between. Germline lookup yields CDR1 SGDLS and CDR2 YYNGEE. The CDR3 contains 15 residues. CDR3 nucleotides: TGTGCCAGCAGCGTAGTATCAGGGGACACCGGGGAGCTGTTTTTT. This codes for CASSVVSGDTGELFF. Based on the CDR3 plus reference TRBV9 and TRBJ2-2, the full variable domain is DSGVTQTPKHLITATGQRVTLRCSPRSGDLSVYWYQQSLDQGLQFLIQYYNGEERAKGNILERFSAQQFPDLHSELNLSSLELGDSALYFCASSVVSGDTGELFFGEGSRLTVL.

The sample holds many counts of this clonotype. The rearrangement uses TRBV12-3 or TRBV12-4 and TRBJ1-1, with unresolved D. This CDR3 has 13 residues. Trimming removed 7 bases at V and 1 base at J, with 10 bases between. The CDR3 DNA follows: TGTGCCAGCAACGACGTAACGAACACTGAAGCTTTCTTT. It translates to CASNDVTNTEAFF.

In this sample, this clonotype turned up once. J is TRBJ1-6 and V is TRBV27; D is undetermined. This CDR3 is 14 amino acids long. Germline V gene lookup returns CDR1 MNHEY and CDR2 SMNVEV (reference sequence). Trimming removed 5 bases at V and 7 bases at J, with 12 bases between. The CDR3 coding sequence is TGTGCCAGCAGTCCTCTCTCGACCAATTCACCCCTCCACTTT. Amino acid sequence: CASSPLSTNSPLHF.

This clonotype has a count of ten or more. The chain couples TRBV20-1 to TRBJ1-2, with D perhaps matching TRBD1 (6 bases). Trimming cost V 2 bases and J 2 bases, with 18 bases left between them. Germline V CDR1 and CDR2: DFQATT, SNEGSKA (reference sequence). The CDR3 is 16 residues long. The CDR3 DNA follows: TGCAGTGCTAGACGGGACACCCTACGGACCAACTATGGCTACACCTTC. Translating gives CSARRDTLRTNYGYTF.

On this clonotype: At one of its ends the junction is not consistent with the germline gene, which may arise from a read error. The chain couples TRBV27 to TRBJ2-7, with D unclear. The CDR3 extends over 14 amino acids. CDR1 is MNHEY and CDR2 is SMNVEV in the germline V gene (reference sequence). The CDR3 nucleotides read TGTGCCAGCAGTTTAAGGCCGAAAACCTACGAGCAGTCCTTC. It translates to CASSLRPKTYEQSF.

The chain uses TRBV20-1 and TRBJ2-7; D perhaps matches TRBD1 (6 bases). The V and J ends lost 4 bases and 3 bases respectively, with 16 bases between them. CDR1 is DFQATT, CDR2 SNEGSKA, per germline (reference sequence). This CDR3 has 14 residues. The DNA of the CDR3 is TGCAGTGCTAACCTGGACAGTGTCCACTACGAGCAGTACTTC. Protein sequence: CSANLDSVHYEQYF.

This rearrangement joins TRBV12-3 or TRBV12-4 to TRBJ2-3; 8 bases match TRBD2. The CDR3 has 15 amino acids. The V gene end was trimmed by 3 bases and the J gene end by 6 bases; junction bases not matched to a gene: 8. The CDR3 loop reads CASSFGTRRLDTQYF. The CDR3 DNA is TGTGCCAGCAGTTTCGGGACTAGAAGACTCGATACGCAGTATTTT.

This clonotype was detected many times. V is TRBV20-1 and J is TRBJ1-1; D call uncertain. The V and J ends lost 4 bases and 2 bases respectively, with 20 bases between them. The CDR3 spans 16 residues. In germline, CDR1 is DFQATT, CDR2 SNEGSKA (reference sequence). CDR3 bases: TGCAGTGCTAAACACGGTAACATCAGGTTAAACACTGAAGCTTTCTTT. Protein product: CSAKHGNIRLNTEAFF.

On this clonotype: A read error is the likely source, as a far larger clone sits one nucleotide away. V is TRBV5-4 and J is TRBJ2-3; 7 bases match TRBD1. CDR1 and CDR2 from the germline V gene are SGHNT and YYREEE (reference sequence). The CDR3 covers 14 residues. CDR3 DNA sequence: TGCGCCAGCATCACCGGGACAGAGACAGATACGCGGTATTTT. This translates into CASITGTETDTRYF.

This clonotype was detected a few times. This chain connects TRBV10-2 to TRBJ2-3; the D gene is possibly TRBD2 (6 bases). The CDR3 loop spans 15 amino acids. Trimming shortened V by 5 bases and J by 0 bases, and 12 bases separated the two germline ends. Germline V CDR1 and CDR2: WSHSY, SAAADI. Here the CDR3 reads CASSRTIPSTDTQYF. CDR3 coding DNA: TGCGCCAGCAGTCGGACTATCCCTAGCACAGATACGCAGTATTTT.

This clonotype appeared many times. V and J are TRBV27 and TRBJ2-5; TRBD2 aligns across 9 bases. From germline, CDR1 is MNHEY and CDR2 SMNVEV (reference sequence). V was pared by 2 bases and J by 0 bases, with 7 bases of the junction left unmatched. This CDR3 is 17 amino acids long. The CDR3 sequence is CASSLTLAGANQETQYF. The CDR3 nucleotides are TGTGCCAGCAGTTTAACCTTAGCGGGGGCGAACCAAGAGACCCAGTACTTC.

This clonotype has a count of ten or more. The genes are TRBV7-9 and TRBJ1-5; D gene ambiguous. CDR1 and CDR2 from the germline V gene are SEHNR and FQNEAQ (reference sequence). Trimming removed 0 bases from V and 9 bases from J, with 9 bases in between. This CDR3 region has 13 residues. CDR3 in amino acids: CASSLASLSPQHF. The CDR3 DNA sequence: TGTGCCAGCAGCTTAGCTTCGCTCTCGCCCCAGCATTTT.

This clonotype has at least ten counts. The rearrangement joins TRBV7-3 to TRBJ2-5, with 8 bases identical to TRBD2. CDR3 length: 15 residues. Germline V lookup: CDR1 SGHTA, CDR2 FQGTGA. V dropped 1 base and J dropped 4; count of bases not matched to a gene: 5. CDR3 protein: CASSLNAGGLETQYF. In DNA, the CDR3 is TGTGCCAGCAGCTTAAACGCGGGAGGTCTAGAGACCCAGTACTTC.

This clonotype is medium-sized. V usage is TRBV30 and J usage is TRBJ1-6; D gene uncertain. Trimming shortened V by 3 bases and J by 6 bases, and 9 bases separated the two germline ends. Germline-derived CDR1 and CDR2 are GTSNPN and SVGIG (reference sequence). This CDR3 region has 13 residues. CDR3 DNA sequence: TGTGCCTGGAGCGGAGGGAGTAATTCACCCCTCCACTTT. Its translation: CAWSGGSNSPLHF.